Listed below are T cell receptor beta chains from one sample, sequenced in a study of post-analysis software for immune sequencing data. MiXCR, run by TCRdb on the PCR reads, gives a single entry per CDR3 protein. The sample holds hundreds of thousands of distinct CDR3 sequences, more than 50% seen once. The sequenced sample was blood. The origin of the receptors is a girl aged 2 to 10 with multiple sclerosis. Each CDR3 is given with its conserved first and last residue. D genes are given only for firm matches. The size field is filled for only some rows; it gives once, few, many or a size class.

D: NA
J: TRBJ2-1
size: NA
V: TRBV4-1
DNA: TGCGCCAGCAGCCAAGAGGGGCTGGGACTGGAGCTCAATAAGCAGTTCTTC
CDR3: CASSQEGLGLELNKQFF

D: TRBD2
J: TRBJ2-1
size: few
V: TRBV5-1
DNA: TGCGCCAGCAGCGGGGGGGAACTGTACAATGAGCAGTTCTTC
CDR3: CASSGGELYNEQFF

D: NA
J: TRBJ1-1
size: few
V: TRBV29-1
DNA: TGCAGCGTTGAAGGACAGGTGAACACTGAAGCTTTCTTT
CDR3: CSVEGQVNTEAFF

D: NA
J: TRBJ1-4
size: NA
V: TRBV2
DNA: TGTGTCAGCAGACGGACAGTTTACGCAACTAATGAAAAACTGTTTTTT
CDR3: CVSRRTVYATNEKLFF

D: NA
J: TRBJ2-3
size: few
V: TRBV7-9
DNA: TGTGCCAGCAGCCCAGGGACGGATTATCGCACAGATACGCAGTATTTT
CDR3: CASSPGTDYRTDTQYF

D: NA
J: TRBJ2-7
size: NA
V: TRBV6-6
DNA: TGTGCCAGCAGCTCGGGGGGCCGGCAGTACTTC
CDR3: CASSSGGRQYF

D: TRBD1
J: TRBJ1-2
size: NA
V: TRBV20-1
DNA: TGCAGTGCTAGAACCACAGGGGGCGCAGGCTATGGCTACACCTTC
CDR3: CSARTTGGAGYGYTF

D: NA
J: TRBJ2-7
size: NA
V: TRBV6-6
DNA: TGTGCCAGCAGGAAGCACCCGAGCTCCTACGAGCAGTACTTC
CDR3: CASRKHPSSYEQYF

D: TRBD2
J: TRBJ2-7
size: NA
V: TRBV20-1
DNA: TGCAGTGCTTACACTAGCGGGAGAGGCTACGAGCAGTACTTC
CDR3: CSAYTSGRGYEQYF

D: TRBD1
J: TRBJ2-1
size: NA
V: TRBV12-3/TRBV12-4
DNA: TGTGCCAGCAGTTCCGGACAGGGGCCTTGCAATGAGCAGTTCTTC
CDR3: CASSSGQGPCNEQFF

D: NA
J: TRBJ1-1
size: NA
V: TRBV20-1
DNA: TGCAGTGCTAGAGATCTTAGGCAATCAGGGGCGAACACTGAAGCTTTCTTT
CDR3: CSARDLRQSGANTEAFF

D: TRBD2
J: TRBJ2-7
size: NA
V: TRBV27
DNA: TGTGCCAGCAGTCCCTTGGGGGGGGACTACGAGCAGTACTTC
CDR3: CASSPLGGDYEQYF

D: NA
J: TRBJ2-1
size: NA
V: TRBV3-1
DNA: TGTGCCAGCAGCCAAGGGGGCCAATACAATGAGCAGTTCTTC
CDR3: CASSQGGQYNEQFF

D: TRBD2
J: TRBJ2-2
size: NA
V: TRBV2
DNA: TGTGCCAGCAGTGGGGGACTAGCGGGAGGTGTGGACACCGGGGAGCTGTTTTTT
CDR3: CASSGGLAGGVDTGELFF

D: TRBD1
J: TRBJ1-1
size: NA
V: TRBV29-1
DNA: TGCAGCGTTGACACAGGGGACCCGAACACTGAAGCTTTCTTT
CDR3: CSVDTGDPNTEAFF

D: TRBD2
J: TRBJ2-3
size: NA
V: TRBV20-1
DNA: TGCAGTGCTAGAAAGCTTTCTAGCGGGGGGACAAGACTCACAGATACGCAGTATTTT
CDR3: CSARKLSSGGTRLTDTQYF

D: NA
J: TRBJ2-1
size: NA
V: TRBV28
DNA: TGTGCCAGCAGTTTATCGCGGGTTCCCCCTTTGGGACGGGAGCAGTTCTTC
CDR3: CASSLSRVPPLGREQFF

D: TRBD2
J: TRBJ2-5
size: NA
V: TRBV5-1
DNA: TGCGCCAGCAGCTTGTGGGGGGGGGACCAAGAGACCCAGTACTTC
CDR3: CASSLWGGDQETQYF

D: TRBD1
J: TRBJ2-3
size: NA
V: TRBV12-3/TRBV12-4
DNA: TGTGCCAGCAGGTCCGGGACAGGGTCCCTCACAGATACGCAGTATTTT
CDR3: CASRSGTGSLTDTQYF

D: NA
J: TRBJ1-2
size: NA
V: TRBV7-9
DNA: TGTGCCAGCAGCTCCAATATAGGGACCGTGGGGTCCGGCTACACCTTC
CDR3: CASSSNIGTVGSGYTF

D: NA
J: TRBJ2-1
size: NA
V: TRBV29-1
DNA: TGCAGCGTTGAAATCGGGACTTCCCTCAATGAGCAGTTCTTC
CDR3: CSVEIGTSLNEQFF

D: TRBD2
J: TRBJ2-1
size: few
V: TRBV5-1
DNA: TGCGCCAGCATCAGAGGGCCCGCGGGAGGGAACAATGAGCAGTTCTTC
CDR3: CASIRGPAGGNNEQFF

D: TRBD1
J: TRBJ2-3
size: few
V: TRBV27
DNA: TGTGCCAGCAGACGGGGACAGGGGGTCGGGCTCACAGATACGCAGTATTTT
CDR3: CASRRGQGVGLTDTQYF

D: TRBD2
J: TRBJ2-1
size: NA
V: TRBV7-2
DNA: TGTGCCAGCAGTTCAACCGGGACTAGAATCAATGAGCAGTTCTTC
CDR3: CASSSTGTRINEQFF

D: NA
J: TRBJ2-5
size: NA
V: TRBV11-3
DNA: TGTGCCAGCAGCGGGGTCGAGGAGACCCAGTACTTC
CDR3: CASSGVEETQYF

D: TRBD2
J: TRBJ2-7
size: NA
V: TRBV20-1
DNA: TGCAGTGCTGAGGATCGGACTAGCGGCTACGAGCAGTACTTC
CDR3: CSAEDRTSGYEQYF

D: NA
J: TRBJ2-5
size: NA
V: TRBV10-3
DNA: TGTGCCATCAGTGACGGCAGGGGAGAGACCCAGTACTTC
CDR3: CAISDGRGETQYF

D: NA
J: TRBJ1-6
size: once
V: TRBV3-1
DNA: TGTGCCAGCAGTTCGACAGATAATTCACCCCTCCACTTT
CDR3: CASSSTDNSPLHF

D: TRBD2
J: TRBJ2-3
size: few
V: TRBV6-4
DNA: TGTGCCAGCAGTGACCCCGGGGAGGGAAGGGCGCAGTATTTT
CDR3: CASSDPGEGRAQYF

D: NA
J: TRBJ2-1
size: few
V: TRBV29-1
DNA: TGCAGCGTTGACCAACTGGGCTCCTACAATGAGCAGTTCTTC
CDR3: CSVDQLGSYNEQFF

D: TRBD1
J: TRBJ1-6
size: NA
V: TRBV20-1
DNA: TGCAGTGCTAGACACCGGGACAGGGGGCAAAATTCACCCCTCCACTTT
CDR3: CSARHRDRGQNSPLHF

D: NA
J: TRBJ1-6
size: few
V: TRBV11-3
DNA: TGTGCCAGCAGCTTGGACTTCGTTCCCCCCCTCCACTTT
CDR3: CASSLDFVPPLHF